A single sample gave rise to the 4 T cell receptor beta chains below, sequenced in a study of technical replicates of blood from a handful of donors. TCRdb's table, derived via immunoSEQ multiplex PCR, lists solely in-frame clones and lacks some. The table has nearly 80,000 clones, about 93% seen once; the top ten hold 0.3% to 0.45%. Sequenced sample: T cells isolated from PBMCs. Source of these receptors: a human donor in good health.

V usage is TRBV11-3 and J usage is TRBJ1-2; D possibly corresponds to TRBD1 (6 bases). Germline CDR1 reads SGHNT; CDR2 reads YENEEA. V was cut by 2 bases and J by 7 bases, with 14 bases left in between. The length of the CDR3 is 14 residues. The CDR3 protein is CASSLNSGGSGYTF. CDR3 nucleotides: TGTGCCAGCAGCTTAAATTCGGGGGGCAGTGGCTACACCTTC.

The chain links TRBV6-5 to TRBJ2-7; TRBD1 is a possible D gene (6 bases). Germline CDR1 reads MNHEY; CDR2 reads SVGAGI. The CDR3 is 11 residues long. Trimming shortened V by 6 bases and J by 3 bases, and 6 bases separated the two germline ends. CDR3 region: CASRGGYEQYF. The CDR3 DNA follows: TGTGCCAGCAGAGGGGGCTACGAGCAGTACTTC.

CDR3 protein: CASSLRRDSSYEQYF. The CDR3 DNA follows: TGTGCCAGTAGCCTCAGACGGGACAGCTCCTACGAGCAGTACTTC. The V and J genes are TRBV19 and TRBJ2-7, with 7 bases fitting TRBD1. V trimming: 6 bases; J trimming: 0 bases; junction bases outside the gene matches: 8. The CDR3 extends over 15 amino acids. Germline loops: CDR1 LNHDA, CDR2 SQIVND (reference sequence).

The rearrangement uses TRBV10-3 and TRBJ2-3, with D possibly being TRBD1 (6 bases). The CDR3 runs to 15 residues. Trimming stripped 10 bases from V and 3 bases from J, with 20 bases between. The germline V gene encodes CDR1 ENHRY and CDR2 SYGVKD. This chain's CDR3 is CASQATGYGTDTQYF. The CDR3 coding sequence is TGTGCCAGCCAAGCCACAGGGTATGGGACAGATACGCAGTATTTT.